The 28 T cell receptor beta chains below come from one sample, sequenced in a study of T cell responses to AZD1222 COVID-19 vaccine. TCRdb keeps only in-frame clones here, not all; method: immunoSEQ multiplex PCR. The sample carries roughly 130,000 clones, roughly nine tenths recorded once. Source: peripheral blood, taken on day 0 of AZD1222 vaccination. All receptors derive from an adult in good health.

The chain has TRBV27 and TRBJ2-1; D might be TRBD1 (5 bases). Trimming removed 1 base at V and 4 bases at J, with 11 bases between. The CDR3 is made up of 15 amino acids. CDR1 is MNHEY and CDR2 is SMNVEV in the germline V gene (reference sequence). CDR3 in amino acids: CASSLYRSQYNEQFF. The CDR3 DNA follows: TGTGCCAGCAGTTTATACAGGTCTCAATACAATGAGCAGTTCTTC.

J is TRBJ2-1 and V is TRBV27; tentatively, D is TRBD1 or TRBD2 (5 bases each). The germline V gene encodes CDR1 MNHEY and CDR2 SMNVEV (reference sequence). Trimming took off 10 bases at V and 7 bases at J, with 17 bases between the two ends. The CDR3 sequence is 13 residues long. CDR3 sequence: CAIQPAGTNEQFF. CDR3 nucleotide sequence: TGTGCCATCCAACCCGCAGGGACGAATGAGCAGTTCTTC.

This chain's CDR3 is CASNSQGDSNQPQHF. CDR3 in DNA: TGTGCCAGCAACTCGCAGGGGGATAGCAATCAGCCCCAGCATTTT. V and J are TRBV7-9 and TRBJ1-5, with 7 bases matching TRBD1. Germline trimming cut 7 bases from V and 0 bases from J; bases unmatched to any gene: 6. There are 15 residues in the CDR3. Germline CDR1 SEHNR, CDR2 FQNEAQ (reference sequence).

The chain couples TRBV6-1 to TRBJ1-1; D is uncertain. V lost 3 bases and J 1 base, leaving 6 bases between the germline ends. The germline V gene encodes CDR1 MNHNS and CDR2 SASEGT. There are 13 residues in the CDR3. In DNA, the CDR3 is TGTGCCAGCAGTGAGGACGGGAACACTGAAGCTTTCTTT. This sequence encodes CASSEDGNTEAFF.

The CDR3: CASSQDSRGTYGYTF. DNA of the CDR3: TGTGCCAGCAGCCAAGATTCAAGAGGTACCTATGGCTACACCTTC. This chain connects TRBV3-1 (or the pseudogene TRBV3-2) to TRBJ1-2; no reliable D call. The CDR3 sequence is 15 residues long. Germline V gene lookup returns CDR1 LGHDT and CDR2 YNNKEL (reference sequence). V was clipped by 0 bases and J by 4 bases, with 12 bases between them.

V and J are TRBV11-1 and TRBJ1-1, with D unclear. This CDR3 has 15 residues. V was cut by 0 bases and J by 3 bases, with 11 bases left in between. Germline CDR1 SGHAT, CDR2 FQDESV (reference sequence). Here the CDR3 reads CASSLAGVVYTEAFF. In nucleotides, the CDR3 is TGTGCCAGCAGCTTAGCTGGGGTTGTTTACACTGAAGCTTTCTTT. Variable domain in full (rest from reference TRBV11-1 and TRBJ1-1): EAEVAQSPRYKITEKSQAVAFWCDPISGHATLYWYRQILGQGPELLVQFQDESVVDDSQLPKDRFSAERLKGVDSTLKIQPAELGDSAMYLCASSLAGVVYTEAFFGQGTRLTVV.

The chain combines TRBV27 with TRBJ2-3; 7 bases fit TRBD2. Germline values: CDR1 MNHEY, CDR2 SMNVEV (reference sequence). V was pared by 3 bases and J by 1 base, with 10 bases of the junction left unmatched. CDR3 size: 17 residues. CDR3 protein: CASSLSLAGVGTDTQYF. The CDR3 DNA is TGTGCCAGCAGTTTGTCCCTGGCGGGAGTGGGCACAGATACGCAGTATTTT.

J is TRBJ1-2 and V is TRBV4-1; D ambiguous. Between the trimmed V and J ends, which lost 2 bases and 0 bases, there was a span of 10 bases. The CDR3 has 15 amino acids. CDR1 is MGHRA and CDR2 is YSYEKL in the germline V gene. CDR3 sequence: CASSQPGPANYGYTF. CDR3 DNA: TGCGCCAGCAGCCAACCCGGGCCGGCTAACTATGGCTACACCTTC.

The V and J genes are TRBV2 and TRBJ2-1, with 9 bases aligning to TRBD1. The CDR3 has 15 residues. CDR1 and CDR2 (germline): SNHLY, FYNNEI. V gave up 5 bases and J gave up 7 bases; unmatched junction bases: 9. CDR3 loop: CASSPTGTGMNEQFF. CDR3 DNA sequence: TGTGCCAGCAGTCCCACCGGGACAGGGATGAATGAGCAGTTCTTC.

This chain uses TRBV2 with TRBJ2-2; D ambiguous. V lost 0 bases and J 0 bases, leaving 11 bases between the germline ends. Germline CDR1 SNHLY, CDR2 FYNNEI. The CDR3 is made up of 17 amino acids. Here the CDR3 reads CASSEARGIANTGELFF. Here the CDR3 DNA reads TGTGCCAGCAGTGAAGCGCGAGGCATCGCGAACACCGGGGAGCTGTTTTTT.

The DNA for the CDR3 is TGTGCCAGCAGCCTCCTAACAGGGACTGGAAACACCATATATTTT. This codes for CASSLLTGTGNTIYF. V usage is TRBV7-9 and J usage is TRBJ1-3; TRBD1 might be the D (6 bases). This CDR3 has 15 amino acids. Germline values: CDR1 SEHNR, CDR2 FQNEAQ (reference sequence). V was cut by 5 bases and J by 2 bases, with 13 bases left in between.

As for this clone: Other nucleotide sequences from this sample produce the same CDR3. The chain couples TRBV5-1 to TRBJ1-5, with D unclear. Germline values: CDR1 SGHRS, CDR2 YFSETQ. This CDR3 is built from 13 residues. Trimming cost V 0 bases and J 4 bases, with 5 bases left between them. The DNA for the CDR3 is TGCGCCAGCAGCTTGGAAGTGAATCAGCCCCAGCATTTT. It codes for CASSLEVNQPQHF.

The chain uses TRBV4-2 and TRBJ1-2; D gene uncertain. The V gene's germline CDR1 is LGHNA and CDR2 YNFKEQ. The CDR3 covers 12 residues. The ends were cut back, 0 bases at V and 9 bases at J, with 8 bases in the middle. The CDR3 loop is CASSQEARSYTF. Here the CDR3 DNA reads TGTGCCAGCAGCCAAGAAGCGAGGAGCTACACCTTC.

V and J are TRBV5-3 and TRBJ2-3; either TRBD1 or TRBD2 may fit D (5 bases each). TRBV5-3 is identified as an open reading frame with a role that is uncertain. Deletions cut 4 bases from V and 2 bases from J, with 20 bases between. The CDR3 is 17 residues long. For the CDR3, the DNA is TGTGCCAGAAGCGTAGGGGCGCGACGGACTTCCACAGATACGCAGTATTTT. It is translated as CARSVGARRTSTDTQYF.

This clone was detected a few times. The chain carries TRBV19 and TRBJ1-5; the D gene is possibly TRBD1 (5 bases). The V and J ends lost 4 bases and 4 bases respectively, with 14 bases between them. Germline V gene lookup returns CDR1 LNHDA and CDR2 SQIVND (reference sequence). This CDR3 contains 15 residues. The CDR3 loop reads CASSTAREGNQPQHF. CDR3 sequence (DNA): TGTGCCAGTAGTACGGCCAGGGAGGGTAATCAGCCCCAGCATTTT.

The rearrangement uses TRBV6-2 or TRBV6-3 and TRBJ2-7; D is possibly TRBD1 or TRBD2 (6 bases each). There are 14 residues in the CDR3. Trimming removed 0 bases from V and 5 bases from J, with 11 bases in between. The germline V gene encodes CDR1 MNHEY and CDR2 SVGEGT. CDR3 in DNA: TGTGCCAGCAGTTACTCCGGGGGCCAAAACGAGCAGTACTTC. Translated, it gives CASSYSGGQNEQYF.

The chain joins TRBV5-6 to TRBJ1-5; D perhaps matches TRBD1 (5 bases). V was cut by 2 bases and J by 9 bases, with 15 bases left in between. CDR1 is SGHDT and CDR2 is YYEEEE in the germline V gene. The CDR3 extends over 14 amino acids. DNA for the CDR3: TGTGCCAGCAGCTTAGGTGACGTCGGGGGGCCCCAGCATTTT. Its translation is CASSLGDVGGPQHF.

This clone was counted a single time. The V gene is TRBV6-6, the J gene TRBJ1-5; 7 bases map to TRBD1. Unmatched junction bases numbered 9, after V lost 7 bases and J lost 3 bases. Germline loops: CDR1 MNHNY, CDR2 SVGAGI (reference sequence). The CDR3 length is 15 residues. The CDR3 DNA reads as TGTGCCAGCACCGAGACGGGACAGCTCAATCAGCCCCAGCATTTT. It is translated as CASTETGQLNQPQHF.

The rearrangement links TRBV5-1 to TRBJ2-5, with a possible D match to TRBD2 (7 bases). Germline V CDR1 and CDR2: SGHRS, YFSETQ. Trimming took 4 bases from V and 5 from J, leaving 12 bases between them. The CDR3 extends over 13 amino acids. CDR3 DNA: TGCGCCAGCAGCCAGGGAGGGGGGGAGACCCAGTACTTC. It codes for CASSQGGGETQYF.

This chain uses TRBV4-3 with TRBJ2-2, with D possibly matching TRBD2 (6 bases). V was shortened by 4 bases and J by 5 bases, with 14 bases between the two germline ends. The CDR3 is made up of 15 amino acids. Germline CDR1 is LGHNA and CDR2 is YSLEER. The CDR3 DNA is TGCGCCAGCAGCCCGAAGATCGGGGGAACCGGGGAGCTGTTTTTT. Protein sequence: CASSPKIGGTGELFF.

This clone was seen only a few times. Distinct nucleotide sequences in the sample also encode this CDR3. For the CDR3, the DNA is TGTGCCAGCAGCGTAGGATCCCTCGGCAACACTGAAGCTTTCTTT. Translating gives CASSVGSLGNTEAFF. V usage is TRBV9 and J usage is TRBJ1-1; no firm D call. The CDR3 totals 15 residues. Germline CDR1 reads SGDLS; CDR2 reads YYNGEE. V was clipped by 0 bases and J by 2 bases, with 11 bases between them.

The genes are TRBV27 and TRBJ1-5; D gene unclear. V was cut by 6 bases and J by 4 bases, with 7 bases left in between. CDR1 is MNHEY and CDR2 is SMNVEV in the germline V gene (reference sequence). The CDR3 runs to 12 residues. The chain's CDR3 is CASRHLNQPQHF. CDR3 in DNA: TGTGCCAGCAGGCACTTAAATCAGCCCCAGCATTTT.

The V gene is TRBV4-1, the J gene TRBJ2-7, with D unclear. Trimming took off 0 bases at V and 6 bases at J, with 18 bases between the two ends. The CDR3 extends over 16 amino acids. Germline assignment: CDR1 MGHRA and CDR2 YSYEKL. CDR3 loop: CASSQDRIFGALEQYF. The CDR3 DNA reads as TGCGCCAGCAGCCAAGATCGGATTTTCGGCGCCCTCGAGCAGTACTTC.

The chain links TRBV6-5 to TRBJ2-3; unclear D gene. The germline CDR1 and CDR2 sequences are MNHEY and SVGAGI. V was pared by 7 bases and J by 2 bases, with 7 bases between. This CDR3 contains 12 residues. The CDR3 region has the DNA TGTGCCAGCATGTCCCCCACAGATACGCAGTATTTT. It is translated as CASMSPTDTQYF.

This clone occurred once. The chain combines TRBV25-1 with TRBJ1-1; 10 positions agree with TRBD1. From germline, CDR1 is MGHDK and CDR2 SYGVNS. The CDR3 runs to 15 residues. The CDR3 sequence is CASRTGGVGGTEAFF. CDR3 coding DNA: TGTGCATCGCGGACAGGGGGAGTTGGGGGCACTGAAGCTTTCTTT.

This clone was seen just once. V is TRBV2 and J is TRBJ2-5, with 8 bases matching TRBD2. The V segment lost 5 bases and the J segment 5 bases; nucleotides outside the gene matches: 4. This CDR3 has 13 amino acids. Looked up from germline, CDR1 is SNHLY and CDR2 is FYNNEI. DNA for the CDR3: TGTGCCAGCAGTACGGGACTAGACGAGACCCAGTACTTC. This gives the protein CASSTGLDETQYF. Supplemented by reference TRBV2 and TRBJ2-5, the full variable domain reads EPEVTQTPSHQVTQMGQEVILRCVPISNHLYFYWYRQILGQKVEFLVSFYNNEISEKSEIFDDQFSVERPDGSNFTLKIRSTKLEDSAMYFCASSTGLDETQYFGPGTRLLVL.

This chain joins TRBV27 and TRBJ1-2; 7 nucleotides agree with TRBD1. V lost 1 base, J lost 6 bases, and 8 bases stayed unmatched. The CDR3 contains 15 residues. Germline lookup yields CDR1 MNHEY and CDR2 SMNVEV (reference sequence). CDR3 in DNA: TGTGCCAGCAGTTTATTACCCACGGGACAGAATGGCTACACCTTC. Its protein is CASSLLPTGQNGYTF.

The J gene is TRBJ1-5, the V gene TRBV19; D call uncertain. V gave up 5 bases and J gave up 0 bases, with 11 bases separating them. The CDR3 is 15 residues long. CDR1 LNHDA and CDR2 SQIVND come from the germline V gene (reference sequence). The CDR3 region has the DNA TGTGCCAGTAGTTGGTCAGATTATAGCAATCAGCCCCAGCATTTT. Its protein product is CASSWSDYSNQPQHF.